The rows below give T cell receptor beta chains drawn from one sample of a study of shared T cell receptors in the human thymus. The table came from immunoSEQ multiplex PCR; TCRdb's copy has only in-frame clones and leaves some out. Counted here are approximately 660,000 clones, 85% to 90% occurring once; the ten biggest clones make up approximately 0.011%. This sample also appeared in a second study, on human thymus T cells.

The specimen sequenced was thymocytes. The receptors shown here come from a boy in the first two years of life with a congenital heart defect. CDR3s include the opening cysteine and the closing phenylalanine or tryptophan. The D gene is left open where the match is weak. Clone sizes are given selectively: once, few, many, or a class where the clone is expanded.

D: TRBD1; V: TRBV27; J: TRBJ2-7; size: -; DNA: TGTGCCAGCATCCCCGGCCGACCGGGACAGGGGGCGTCCTCCTACGAGCAGTACTTC; CDR3: CASIPGRPGQGASSYEQYF
D: -; V: TRBV27; J: TRBJ2-7; size: -; DNA: TGTGCCAGCAGTTTAAGAGTCGGGGTTTTCTACGAGCAGTACTTC; CDR3: CASSLRVGVFYEQYF
D: -; V: TRBV6-5; J: TRBJ2-2; size: -; DNA: TGTGCCAGAGCGACAGAGAACACCGGGGAGCTGTTTTTT; CDR3: CARATENTGELFF
D: -; V: TRBV7-2; J: TRBJ1-5; size: few; DNA: TGTGCCAGCAGCTTACAGGGTAGCAATCAGCCCCAGCATTTT; CDR3: CASSLQGSNQPQHF
D: TRBD2; V: TRBV7-2; J: TRBJ2-3; size: -; DNA: TGTGCCAGCAGCTTACTGGGCGGGAGGGGTGCAGATACGCAGTATTTT; CDR3: CASSLLGGRGADTQYF
D: TRBD1; V: TRBV4-3; J: TRBJ1-5; size: -; DNA: TGCGCCAGCAGCCAAGATGAGGGGGCGGATCAGCCCCAGCATTTT; CDR3: CASSQDEGADQPQHF
D: -; V: TRBV7-8; J: TRBJ1-4; size: -; DNA: TGTGCCAGCAGCTTACAGGGGAATGCAACTAATGAAAAACTGTTTTTT; CDR3: CASSLQGNATNEKLFF
D: TRBD2; V: TRBV5-1; J: TRBJ2-5; size: -; DNA: TGCGCCAGCAGATTGGGTAGCGGGGAACAAGAGACCCAGTACTTC; CDR3: CASRLGSGEQETQYF
D: TRBD1; V: TRBV6-4; J: TRBJ2-7; size: -; DNA: TGTGCCAGCAGTGACACCCCCGGGACAGGGTTGTACGAGCAGTACTTC; CDR3: CASSDTPGTGLYEQYF
D: -; V: TRBV28; J: TRBJ1-1; size: -; DNA: TGTGCCAGCACCCACAGGGTGAACACTGAAGCTTTCTTT; CDR3: CASTHRVNTEAFF
D: -; V: TRBV11-3; J: TRBJ2-7; size: -; DNA: TGTGCCAGCAGAAGGGGGTCGACCTACGAGCAGTACTTC; CDR3: CASRRGSTYEQYF
D: -; V: TRBV5-8; J: TRBJ2-1; size: -; DNA: TGTGCCAGCAGCCGGGGACTTGTCCATGAGCAGTTCTTC; CDR3: CASSRGLVHEQFF
D: TRBD1; V: TRBV5-3; J: TRBJ1-2; size: -; DNA: TGTGCCAGAAGCCCCCATTCCGGGACAGGGGGCTGTGGCTACACCTTC; CDR3: CARSPHSGTGGCGYTF
D: TRBD1; V: TRBV30; J: TRBJ2-1; size: -; DNA: TGTGCCTTATCGGACAGGGAGTTAAAGAATGAGCAGTTCTTC; CDR3: CALSDRELKNEQFF
D: TRBD2; V: TRBV4-1; J: TRBJ2-3; size: -; DNA: TGCGCCAGCAGCCAAGAGGGAGGGGAGGCAGATACGCAGTATTTT; CDR3: CASSQEGGEADTQYF
D: -; V: TRBV14; J: TRBJ2-1; size: -; DNA: TGTGCCAGCAGCCAAGATTGGAAGCAGGTCCTAGGGGTCCCCGACAATGAGCAGTTCTTC; CDR3: CASSQDWKQVLGVPDNEQFF
D: -; V: TRBV11-3; J: TRBJ2-1; size: -; DNA: TGTGCCAGCAGCTTAGGGTCTTTAGCGAATGAGCAGTTCTTC; CDR3: CASSLGSLANEQFF
D: TRBD2; V: TRBV30; J: TRBJ2-3; size: -; DNA: TGTGCCTGGAGTGTACCGTCTTTGGGGGAGGGCCGGGGGGCAGATACGCAGTATTTT; CDR3: CAWSVPSLGEGRGADTQYF
D: TRBD2; V: TRBV7-9; J: TRBJ2-1; size: -; DNA: TGTGCCAGCAGCTTAGACCGTAGCGGGAGGGCCAAAGGCTACAATGAGCAGTTCTTC; CDR3: CASSLDRSGRAKGYNEQFF
D: TRBD2; V: TRBV4-1; J: TRBJ2-1; size: -; DNA: TGCGCCAGCAGCCAAGATTCGGTCACCGGGAGGTGGGGCAATGAGCAGTTCTTC; CDR3: CASSQDSVTGRWGNEQFF
D: -; V: TRBV15; J: TRBJ1-1; size: -; DNA: TGTGCCACCAGCAGAGATCGGGGGGGAGCTGAAGCTTTCTTT; CDR3: CATSRDRGGAEAFF
D: -; V: TRBV6-5; J: TRBJ1-1; size: -; DNA: TGTGCCAGCAGTTACCCTCGGCCAGGGGAAAACACTGAAGCTTTCTTT; CDR3: CASSYPRPGENTEAFF
D: TRBD2; V: TRBV7-2; J: TRBJ2-7; size: -; DNA: TGTGCCAGCAGCTCATACCCGAGACTAGCGGGAGCAATTGAGCAGTACTTC; CDR3: CASSSYPRLAGAIEQYF
D: -; V: TRBV18; J: TRBJ2-6; size: -; DNA: TGTGCCAGCTCACCGAGTTGGGGTACCAGGGGAACTGGGGCCAACGTCCTGACTTTC; CDR3: CASSPSWGTRGTGANVLTF
D: -; V: TRBV6-6; J: TRBJ2-2; size: once; DNA: TGTGCCAGCAGTGCCAGGCCCCACGGGGAGCTGTTTTTT; CDR3: CASSARPHGELFF
D: TRBD1; V: TRBV19; J: TRBJ2-5; size: -; DNA: TGTGCCAGTAGTATGGGGGCGGACAGGGTCGACGGAGAGACCCAGTACTTC; CDR3: CASSMGADRVDGETQYF
D: TRBD1; V: TRBV5-1; J: TRBJ2-7; size: -; DNA: TGCGCCAGCAGCTCGACAGGGGCCTACGAGCAGTACTTC; CDR3: CASSSTGAYEQYF
D: TRBD1; V: TRBV11-2; J: TRBJ2-7; size: -; DNA: TGTGCCAGCACCATAATGGGCAGGGGGCTAAACGAGCAGTACTTC; CDR3: CASTIMGRGLNEQYF
D: TRBD1; V: TRBV28; J: TRBJ2-7; size: -; DNA: TGTGCCAGCAGATTCACCGGGACAGGGATTTACGAGCAGTACTTC; CDR3: CASRFTGTGIYEQYF
D: TRBD2; V: TRBV28; J: TRBJ2-3; size: -; DNA: TGTGCCAGCAGTTTATTTAGGACTAGCGGGAGGGAACTCACAGATACGCAGTATTTT; CDR3: CASSLFRTSGRELTDTQYF
D: TRBD1; V: TRBV30; J: TRBJ2-1; size: once; DNA: TGTGCCTGGAGTCTAGGGGGACCGGGGACAGACAATGAGCAGTTCTTC; CDR3: CAWSLGGPGTDNEQFF
D: TRBD1; V: TRBV4-3; J: TRBJ2-7; size: -; DNA: TGCGCCAGCAGCCAAAGGGTCGACAGGGGGGCCTACGAGCAGTACTTC; CDR3: CASSQRVDRGAYEQYF
D: TRBD2; V: TRBV19; J: TRBJ2-3; size: -; DNA: TGTGCCAGTAGTACCCCGGGACCCCAGCGGGAGGTACCTAGCACAGATACGCAGTATTTT; CDR3: CASSTPGPQREVPSTDTQYF
D: -; V: TRBV7-9; J: TRBJ2-7; size: -; DNA: TGTGCCAGCAGCCAACGGTGGTCCTACGAGCAGTACTTC; CDR3: CASSQRWSYEQYF
D: TRBD1; V: TRBV5-4; J: TRBJ2-5; size: -; DNA: TGTGCCAGCAGCGTGGACAGGTCCCAAGAGACCCAGTACTTC; CDR3: CASSVDRSQETQYF
D: -; V: TRBV6-5; J: TRBJ1-2; size: -; DNA: TGTGCCAGCAGTTACTTCCCGTACTATGGCTACACCTTC; CDR3: CASSYFPYYGYTF
D: -; V: TRBV6-6; J: TRBJ2-1; size: -; DNA: TGTGCCAGCAGTAACCCTAGCTGGGAGGTCTGCAATGAGCAGTTCTTC; CDR3: CASSNPSWEVCNEQFF
D: TRBD2; V: TRBV28; J: TRBJ2-1; size: -; DNA: TGTGCCAGCAGTTTAAGACGACTAGCCCCCCATGAGCAGTTCTTC; CDR3: CASSLRRLAPHEQFF
D: TRBD2; V: TRBV11-2; J: TRBJ2-2; size: -; DNA: TGTGCCAGCAGCGATATCGGACTAGGAAACACCGGGGAGCTGTTTTTT; CDR3: CASSDIGLGNTGELFF
D: TRBD2; V: TRBV11-2; J: TRBJ2-7; size: -; DNA: TGTGCCAGCAGCTCCTCCCGTAGCGGGAGGGACTACGAGCAGTACTTC; CDR3: CASSSSRSGRDYEQYF
D: -; V: TRBV6-5; J: TRBJ1-2; size: -; DNA: TGTGCCAGCAGTTACCTCCCGCGGACACAGGTTCATGGCTACACCTTC; CDR3: CASSYLPRTQVHGYTF
D: TRBD1; V: TRBV25-1; J: TRBJ2-2; size: -; DNA: TGTGCCAGCAGTGACCCCAGACAGGGAAACACCGGGGAGCTGTTTTTT; CDR3: CASSDPRQGNTGELFF
D: -; V: TRBV14; J: TRBJ1-4; size: -; DNA: TGTGCCAGCAGCGAAGGGGGGCCGGGGGGCGACACGGTTCAGGAAAAACTGTTTTTT; CDR3: CASSEGGPGGDTVQEKLFF
D: -; V: TRBV5-4; J: TRBJ2-2; size: -; DNA: TGTGCCAGCAGCTTTGGGCACACCGGGGAGCTGTTTTTT; CDR3: CASSFGHTGELFF
D: -; V: TRBV7-6; J: TRBJ2-7; size: -; DNA: TGTGCCAGCAGCCCGCAAGCGGATTCCTACGAGCAGTACTTC; CDR3: CASSPQADSYEQYF
D: TRBD1; V: TRBV15; J: TRBJ2-7; size: -; DNA: TGTGCCACCAGCCCCGGACAGGGCTACGAGCAGTACTTC; CDR3: CATSPGQGYEQYF
D: TRBD2; V: TRBV4-3; J: TRBJ2-1; size: -; DNA: TGCGCCAGCAGCCAAGATAGCTTCCTAGAGGGGCTAGCGGGATACAATGAGCAGTTCTTC; CDR3: CASSQDSFLEGLAGYNEQFF
D: TRBD2; V: TRBV5-4; J: TRBJ2-7; size: -; DNA: TGTGCCAGCAGTCTAACCGGGACTAGCGGGAGGGCCGAGCAGTACTTC; CDR3: CASSLTGTSGRAEQYF
D: TRBD1; V: TRBV27; J: TRBJ1-1; size: -; DNA: TGTGCCAGCAGTTCTCGGACAGGAATGAACACTGAAGCTTTCTTT; CDR3: CASSSRTGMNTEAFF
D: -; V: TRBV7-6; J: TRBJ2-2; size: once; DNA: TGTGCCAGCAGCCTCCGGACTGCTAGGGGGGAGCTGTTTTTT; CDR3: CASSLRTARGELFF
D: -; V: TRBV4-3; J: TRBJ2-7; size: -; DNA: TGCGCCAGCAGCCAAGATCCCGGTTCCTACGAGCAGTACTTC; CDR3: CASSQDPGSYEQYF
D: TRBD2; V: TRBV2; J: TRBJ2-3; size: -; DNA: TGTGCCAGCAGTGAAACTCTTCTAGCGGGAGAGACAGATACGCAGTATTTT; CDR3: CASSETLLAGETDTQYF
D: TRBD1; V: TRBV6-1; J: TRBJ2-5; size: -; DNA: TGTGCCGTAGGGGGCCAGGGGGTAGAGACCCAGTACTTC; CDR3: CAVGGQGVETQYF
D: -; V: TRBV28; J: TRBJ1-5; size: -; DNA: TGTGCCAGCAGCAGGGGAACGAGCAATCAGCCCCAGCATTTT; CDR3: CASSRGTSNQPQHF
D: -; V: TRBV5-1; J: TRBJ1-1; size: -; DNA: TGCGCCAGCAGCATCGGACAGACGGCTTTCTTT; CDR3: CASSIGQTAFF
D: TRBD1; V: TRBV18; J: TRBJ1-5; size: -; DNA: TGTGCCAGCTCACCGGGCGGACAGGGCGGTCCTGGTCAGCCCCAGCATTTT; CDR3: CASSPGGQGGPGQPQHF
D: TRBD2; V: TRBV5-8; J: TRBJ2-7; size: -; DNA: TGTGCCAGCAGCTCCACCCTTAGCGGGAGGCCTACCTACGAGCAGTACTTC; CDR3: CASSSTLSGRPTYEQYF
D: TRBD2; V: TRBV6-4; J: TRBJ2-2; size: -; DNA: TGTGCCAGCAGTGACGGGACTAGAGGCACCGGGGAGCTGTTTTTT; CDR3: CASSDGTRGTGELFF
D: TRBD2; V: TRBV7-9; J: TRBJ2-7; size: -; DNA: TGTGCCAGCAGCCCCGGGCCCAGCGGGAGGTTCTACGAGCAGTACTTC; CDR3: CASSPGPSGRFYEQYF
D: -; V: TRBV5-1; J: TRBJ2-3; size: -; DNA: TGCGCCAGCAGCACCCAGCGGGATACGCAGTATTTT; CDR3: CASSTQRDTQYF